The 32 T cell receptor beta chains below all came from one sample that was sequenced in a study of blood T cell repertoires in COVID-19. Clones were read by immunoSEQ multiplex PCR, and TCRdb kept only the in-frame ones, dropping some. Among some 530,000 clones listed, around nine tenths were seen once. The sequenced material came from PBMCs or T cells enriched from blood (not recorded which). The source is a woman aged 60-75 years who had recovered from COVID-19.

This clone was seen only once. This chain joins TRBV18 and TRBJ2-1, with TRBD1 matching over 7 bases. After removal of 6 bases from V and 0 bases from J, the junction contained 14 bases not matched to a gene. This CDR3 contains 18 residues. Per the germline V gene, CDR1 is KGHSH and CDR2 is LQKENI. The CDR3 sequence is CASSQKQRQGSSYNEQFF. In nucleotides, the CDR3 is TGTGCCAGCTCCCAAAAACAACGACAGGGCAGCTCCTACAATGAGCAGTTCTTC.

In DNA, the CDR3 is TGCGCCAGCAGACGCACAGGGGCTAGCACAGATACGCAGTATTTT. This sequence encodes CASRRTGASTDTQYF. The rearrangement links TRBV10-2 to TRBJ2-3; 7 nucleotides line up with TRBD1. Germline CDR1 WSHSY, CDR2 SAAADI. V trimming: 6 bases; J trimming: 0 bases; junction bases outside the gene matches: 6. The CDR3 totals 15 residues.

The rearrangement uses TRBV5-1 and TRBJ1-6, with TRBD1 matching over 8 bases. There are 14 residues in the CDR3. With 4 bases clipped from V and 11 bases from J, the junction kept 8 bases outside the gene matches. Germline assignment: CDR1 SGHRS and CDR2 YFSETQ. The chain's CDR3 is CASSTGQANPPLHF. The CDR3 DNA reads TGCGCCAGCAGCACGGGACAGGCAAACCCACCCCTCCACTTT.

The chain couples TRBV19 to TRBJ1-3; 8 bases map to TRBD1. The CDR3 sequence is 14 residues long. The V segment lost 10 bases and the J segment 2 bases; nucleotides outside the gene matches: 7. Germline V lookup: CDR1 LNHDA, CDR2 SQIVND (reference sequence). Here the CDR3 DNA reads TGTGCCAAAGTTGACAGGGGCCCTGGAAACACCATATATTTT. The encoded protein is CAKVDRGPGNTIYF. The full variable domain, completed using reference TRBV19 and TRBJ1-3, is DGGITQSPKYLFRKEGQNVTLSCEQNLNHDAMYWYRQDPGQGLRLIYYSQIVNDFQKGDIAEGYSVSREKKESFPLTVTSAQKNPTAFYLCAKVDRGPGNTIYFGEGSWLTVV.

The J gene is TRBJ2-3, the V gene TRBV3-1 (or the pseudogene TRBV3-2); 10 bases are shared with TRBD1. Germline V lookup: CDR1 LGHDT, CDR2 YNNKEL (reference sequence). With 2 bases clipped from V and 5 bases from J, the junction kept 7 bases outside the gene matches. This CDR3 has 16 residues. CDR3 coding DNA: TGTGCCAGCAGCCAACCGTGGGACAGGGGTATAGATACGCAGTATTTT. Encoded protein: CASSQPWDRGIDTQYF.

V is TRBV7-2 and J is TRBJ2-7; 7 nucleotides agree with TRBD1. CDR1 and CDR2 from the germline V gene are SGHTA and FQGNSA. Trimming took 6 bases from V and 1 from J; bases not matched to a gene: 6. The CDR3 loop spans 14 amino acids. The DNA of the CDR3 is TGTGCCAGCAGTTCGGACAGGACGTCCTACGAGCAGTACTTC. It yields the protein CASSSDRTSYEQYF.

The rearrangement links TRBV2 to TRBJ2-7; D is possibly TRBD2 (5 bases). Trimming left V 5 bases short and J 0 bases short, with 8 bases between. Per germline, CDR1 SNHLY and CDR2 FYNNEI. The CDR3 is 13 residues long. The CDR3 DNA reads as TGTGCCAGCAGTCCACTAGTCTCCTACGAGCAGTACTTC. Its translation is CASSPLVSYEQYF.

This clone was observed once. The genes are TRBV2 and TRBJ2-3; maybe TRBD1 (6 bases). Germline lookup yields CDR1 SNHLY and CDR2 FYNNEI. The CDR3 length is 14 residues. The V gene lost 5 bases and the J gene lost 2 bases, with 11 bases spanning the gap. The CDR3 is CASSRQVTTDTQYF. The CDR3 DNA follows: TGTGCCAGCAGTAGACAGGTAACCACAGATACGCAGTATTTT. The variable domain in full, completed from reference TRBV2 and TRBJ2-3, reads EPEVTQTPSHQVTQMGQEVILRCVPISNHLYFYWYRQILGQKVEFLVSFYNNEISEKSEIFDDQFSVERPDGSNFTLKIRSTKLEDSAMYFCASSRQVTTDTQYFGPGTRLTVL.

The gene calls are TRBV6-4 and TRBJ2-7; 8 nucleotides line up with TRBD1. CDR1 is MRHNA and CDR2 is SNTAGT in the germline V gene. CDR3 size: 14 residues. V lost 6 bases to trimming and J lost 7 bases; unmatched junction nucleotides: 11. CDR3 nucleotide sequence: TGTGCCAGCAGATCCCAACAGGGGGTCAGTGAGCAGTACGTC. Protein: CASRSQQGVSEQYV.

Here the CDR3 reads CASRWDFNTGELFF. The CDR3 DNA sequence: TGCGCCAGCAGGTGGGACTTTAACACCGGGGAGCTGTTTTTT. The chain employs TRBV5-1 and TRBJ2-2; TRBD2 might be the D (6 bases). Germline CDR1 and CDR2: SGHRS and YFSETQ. Trimming pared 5 bases from V and 2 bases from J, leaving 10 bases between. The CDR3 contains 14 residues.

This rearrangement joins TRBV29-1 to TRBJ1-2; D gene ambiguous. The germline V gene encodes CDR1 SQVTM and CDR2 ANQGSEA. Trimming removed 4 bases from V and 8 bases from J, with 11 bases in between. This CDR3 contains 11 residues. DNA of the CDR3: TGCAGCGTTGCCCCCGAGGAGGGCTACACCTTC. Its translation: CSVAPEEGYTF. The whole variable domain, filled in from reference TRBV29-1 and TRBJ1-2, reads SAVISQKPSRDICQRGTSLTIQCQVDSQVTMMFWYRQQPGQSLTLIATANQGSEATYESGFVIDKFPISRPNLTFSTLTVSNMSPEDSSIYLCSVAPEEGYTFGSGTRLTVV.

V usage is TRBV7-8 and J usage is TRBJ1-1; TRBD1 might be the D (6 bases). The ends were cut back, 4 bases at V and 4 bases at J, with 13 bases in the middle. In germline, CDR1 is SGHVS, CDR2 FQNEAQ. This CDR3 comprises 14 residues. CDR3 amino acids: CASSSQGFSTEAFF. In nucleotides, the CDR3 is TGTGCCAGCAGCTCCCAGGGGTTCAGCACTGAAGCTTTCTTT.

As concerns this clone: The sample contains more than one DNA sequence encoding this CDR3. The V and J genes are TRBV9 and TRBJ1-1, with D hard to call. V was cut by 0 bases and J by 1 base, with 10 bases left in between. Germline loops: CDR1 SGDLS, CDR2 YYNGEE. The CDR3 loop spans 15 amino acids. The CDR3 here is CASSVGAGKNTEAFF. The CDR3 coding sequence is TGTGCCAGCAGCGTAGGGGCTGGCAAGAACACTGAAGCTTTCTTT.

This chain links TRBV24-1 with TRBJ2-2; 7 nucleotides line up with TRBD1. The CDR3 is 15 residues long. CDR1 and CDR2 from the germline V gene are KGHDR and SFDVKD. The junction had 13 bases not matched to a gene; V was cut back by 9 bases and J by 7 bases. CDR3 in DNA: TGTGCCACCGGTGGAGTTAGGGGGCCGAACGGGGAGCTGTTTTTT. Protein: CATGGVRGPNGELFF.

This clone was seen only a few times. J is TRBJ2-7 and V is TRBV27; 7 bases match TRBD1. The CDR3 runs to 14 residues. CDR1 is MNHEY and CDR2 is SMNVEV in the germline V gene (reference sequence). The V gene end was trimmed by 5 bases and the J gene end by 3 bases; junction bases not matched to a gene: 7. This CDR3 reads CASSPPTGIYEQYV. The CDR3 coding sequence is TGTGCCAGCAGTCCCCCGACAGGGATCTACGAGCAGTACGTC.

The chain recombines TRBV9 with TRBJ1-1; TRBD1 is a possible D gene (5 bases). CDR3 length equals 15 residues. Germline assignment: CDR1 SGDLS and CDR2 YYNGEE. Trimming took off 4 bases at V and 1 base at J, with 14 bases between the two ends. The CDR3, as DNA: TGTGCCAGCAGCTCCCCAGACAGTCCGAACACTGAAGCTTTCTTT. Amino acids: CASSSPDSPNTEAFF.

The sample holds one count of this clone. V usage is TRBV10-3 and J usage is TRBJ2-3; 7 bases fit TRBD2. Trimming at V came to 7 bases and at J to 5 bases, leaving 3 bases not matched to a gene. Germline assignment: CDR1 ENHRY and CDR2 SYGVKD. The CDR3 runs to 12 residues. CDR3 residues: CAIKRGEDTQYF. The CDR3 nucleotides read TGTGCCATCAAACGGGGGGAAGATACGCAGTATTTT.

This CDR3 is CASSDQINEKLFF. The CDR3 nucleotides are TGCGCCAGCAGCGATCAGATTAATGAAAAACTGTTTTTT. The gene calls are TRBV5-1 and TRBJ1-4; D not certain. Germline V gives CDR1 SGHRS, CDR2 YFSETQ. The V end was cut by 4 bases, the J end by 4 bases, with 8 bases between. The CDR3 is made up of 13 amino acids.

The chain carries TRBV7-9 and TRBJ2-5; weak D call: TRBD2 (5 bases). Germline CDR1 and CDR2: SEHNR and FQNEAQ (reference sequence). This CDR3 has 14 residues. Trimming stripped 6 bases from V and 3 bases from J, with 14 bases between. CDR3 region: CASRGPGSKETQYF. Written as DNA, the CDR3 is TGTGCCAGCAGAGGGCCGGGGTCTAAAGAGACCCAGTACTTC.

This sequence joins TRBV27 and TRBJ2-7; D may be TRBD2 (6 bases). Trimming removed 3 bases from V and 0 bases from J, with 9 bases in between. This CDR3 has 14 amino acids. In germline, CDR1 is MNHEY, CDR2 SMNVEV (reference sequence). This chain's CDR3 is CASSFVGLSYEQYF. CDR3 nucleotide sequence: TGTGCCAGCAGTTTTGTGGGACTCTCCTACGAGCAGTACTTC.

This chain links TRBV12-3 or TRBV12-4 with TRBJ1-2, with D uncertain. With 1 base removed from V and 4 bases from J, the gap between germline ends came to 7 bases. This CDR3 has 13 residues. The CDR3 protein is CASSLGQFYGYTF. The DNA of the CDR3 is TGTGCCAGCAGTTTAGGGCAGTTCTATGGCTACACCTTC.

Notes on this clone: The same CDR3 also results from other DNA sequences found in this sample. The genes are TRBV2 and TRBJ2-3, with D perhaps TRBD1 (6 bases). The V gene lost 8 bases and the J gene lost 3 bases, with 9 bases spanning the gap. The CDR3 contains 12 residues. Germline V CDR1 and CDR2: SNHLY, FYNNEI. The CDR3 bases are TGTGCCAGCCGTACAGGGACAGATACGCAGTATTTT. This gives the protein CASRTGTDTQYF. The entire variable domain, with the rest obtained from reference TRBV2 and TRBJ2-3, is as follows: EPEVTQTPSHQVTQMGQEVILRCVPISNHLYFYWYRQILGQKVEFLVSFYNNEISEKSEIFDDQFSVERPDGSNFTLKIRSTKLEDSAMYFCASRTGTDTQYFGPGTRLTVL.

This clone showed up just once. The V and J genes are TRBV4-1 and TRBJ1-5; D remains unclear. The germline CDR1 and CDR2 sequences are MGHRA and YSYEKL. V was shortened by 0 bases and J by 0 bases, with 9 bases between the two germline ends. The length of the CDR3 is 16 residues. The DNA for the CDR3 is TGCGCCAGCAGCCAAGAGCGGGGTTTTAGCAATCAGCCCCAGCATTTT. It is translated as CASSQERGFSNQPQHF.

V usage is TRBV4-2 and J usage is TRBJ2-3, with 12 bases aligning to TRBD2. The CDR3 has 15 residues. CDR1 is LGHNA, CDR2 YNFKEQ, per germline. The J segment lost 1 base and the V segment lost 4 bases, leaving 0 bases of the junction unmatched. The CDR3 DNA reads TGTGCCAGCAGCCCTAGCGGGGGGGGCACAGATACGCAGTATTTT. It yields the protein CASSPSGGGTDTQYF.

The chain uses TRBV5-6 and TRBJ1-6; 9 nucleotides match TRBD1. Germline V gives CDR1 SGHDT, CDR2 YYEEEE. Germline trimming cut 7 bases from V and 8 bases from J; bases unmatched to any gene: 7. The CDR3 spans 14 residues. CDR3 bases: TGTGCCAGCGGGCGGGACAGGGAGGATTCACCCCTCCACTTT. Translated, it gives CASGRDREDSPLHF.

The gene calls are TRBV5-1 and TRBJ1-3; 8 bases are shared with TRBD1. J lost 0 bases, V lost 4 bases, and 6 bases had no gene match. Germline V gives CDR1 SGHRS, CDR2 YFSETQ. The CDR3 is made up of 16 amino acids. In DNA form, the CDR3 reads TGCGCCAGCAGCGCCTCGGACAGGGACTCTGGAAACACCATATATTTT. As protein: CASSASDRDSGNTIYF.

This rearrangement joins TRBV25-1 to TRBJ1-3; no clear D gene. Trimming pared 5 bases from V and 0 bases from J, leaving 5 bases between. Germline-derived CDR1 and CDR2 are MGHDK and SYGVNS. The length of the CDR3 is 13 residues. The CDR3 nucleotides read TGTGCCAGCAGTCGCAGCTCTGGAAACACCATATATTTT. The encoded protein is CASSRSSGNTIYF. Variable domain in full (rest from reference TRBV25-1 and TRBJ1-3): EADIYQTPRYLVIGTGKKITLECSQTMGHDKMYWYQQDPGMELHLIHYSYGVNSTEKGDLSSESTVSRIRTEHFPLTLESARPSHTSQYLCASSRSSGNTIYFGEGSWLTVV.

CDR3 residues: CASSQGLSGGQETQYF. CDR3 bases: TGTGCCAGCAGCCAAGGTCTCAGCGGGGGCCAAGAGACCCAGTACTTC. V usage is TRBV3-1 (or the pseudogene TRBV3-2) and J usage is TRBJ2-5, with 8 bases that match TRBD2. Germline V gene lookup returns CDR1 LGHDT and CDR2 YNNKEL (reference sequence). The CDR3 is 16 amino acids. J was trimmed by 1 base and V by 1 base; bases with no gene match: 5.

This rearrangement joins TRBV11-2 to TRBJ1-4; TRBD1 is a possible D gene (6 bases). Trimming removed 5 bases from V and 8 bases from J, with 18 bases in between. This CDR3 is built from 15 residues. CDR1 and CDR2 from the germline V gene are SGHAT and FQNNGV. The CDR3 nucleotides are TGTGCCAGCAGCCCTGGACGTCTAGGGGGAGAAAAACTGTTTTTT. This sequence encodes CASSPGRLGGEKLFF.

V usage is TRBV14 and J usage is TRBJ1-2; D gene ambiguous. Per the germline V gene, CDR1 is SGHDN and CDR2 is FVKESK. Trimming took off 1 base at V and 7 bases at J, with 10 bases between the two ends. The CDR3 loop spans 13 amino acids. The CDR3 here is CASSQVGRSGYTF. In DNA, the CDR3 is TGTGCCAGCAGCCAAGTAGGCCGGAGTGGCTACACCTTC.

The V gene is TRBV5-4, the J gene TRBJ2-1, with 10 bases that match TRBD2. From germline, CDR1 is SGHNT and CDR2 YYREEE (reference sequence). The CDR3 spans 18 residues. V was pared by 1 base and J by 4 bases, with 11 bases of the junction left unmatched. The CDR3 loop is CASSLHPVERGGYNEQFF. The CDR3, as DNA: TGTGCCAGCAGCTTGCATCCGGTTGAGCGGGGGGGATACAATGAGCAGTTCTTC.

The chain combines TRBV7-6 with TRBJ1-2, with 7 positions matching TRBD1. Germline CDR1 and CDR2: SGHVS and FNYEAQ. The length of the CDR3 is 15 residues. V shed 1 base and J 6 bases; nucleotides not matched to a gene: 8. The CDR3 sequence: CASSLEARGKNGYTF. CDR3 bases: TGTGCCAGCAGCTTAGAGGCCAGGGGGAAGAATGGCTACACCTTC.